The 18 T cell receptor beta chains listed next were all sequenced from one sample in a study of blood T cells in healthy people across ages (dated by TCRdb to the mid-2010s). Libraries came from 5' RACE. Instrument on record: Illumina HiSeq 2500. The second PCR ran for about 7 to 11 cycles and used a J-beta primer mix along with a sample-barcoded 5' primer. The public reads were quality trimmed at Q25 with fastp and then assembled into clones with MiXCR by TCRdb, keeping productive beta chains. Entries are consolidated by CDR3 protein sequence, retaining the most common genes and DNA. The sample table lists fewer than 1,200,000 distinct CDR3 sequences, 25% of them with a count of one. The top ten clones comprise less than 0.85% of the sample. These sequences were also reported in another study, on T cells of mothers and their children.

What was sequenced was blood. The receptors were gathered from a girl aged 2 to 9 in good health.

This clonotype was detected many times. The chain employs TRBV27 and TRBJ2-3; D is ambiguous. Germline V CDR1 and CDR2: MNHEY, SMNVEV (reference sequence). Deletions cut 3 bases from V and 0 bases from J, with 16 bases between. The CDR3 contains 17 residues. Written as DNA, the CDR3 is TGTGCCAGCAGTTTCCAATACCCGACCGGGAGCACAGATACGCAGTATTTT. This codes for CASSFQYPTGSTDTQYF.

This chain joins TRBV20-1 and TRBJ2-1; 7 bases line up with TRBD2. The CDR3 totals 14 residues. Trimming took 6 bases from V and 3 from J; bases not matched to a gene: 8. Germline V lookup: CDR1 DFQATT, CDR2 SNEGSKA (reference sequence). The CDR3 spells CSARLATNYNEQFF. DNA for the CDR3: TGCAGTGCAAGACTAGCCACTAACTACAATGAGCAGTTCTTC.

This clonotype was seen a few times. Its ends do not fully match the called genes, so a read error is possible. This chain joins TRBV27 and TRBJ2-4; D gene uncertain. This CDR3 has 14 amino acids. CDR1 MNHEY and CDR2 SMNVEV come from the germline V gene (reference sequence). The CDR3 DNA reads TGTGCCAGCAGTTTAAGCCCCGTGGTTGGCATTCGGTACTTC. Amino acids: CASSLSPVVGIRYF.

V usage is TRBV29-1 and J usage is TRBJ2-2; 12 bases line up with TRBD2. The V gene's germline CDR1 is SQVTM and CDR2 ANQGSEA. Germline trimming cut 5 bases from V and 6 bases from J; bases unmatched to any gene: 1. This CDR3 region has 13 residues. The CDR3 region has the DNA TGCAGCGTTACTAGCGGGAGGTCCGGGGAGCTGTTTTTT. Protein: CSVTSGRSGELFF.

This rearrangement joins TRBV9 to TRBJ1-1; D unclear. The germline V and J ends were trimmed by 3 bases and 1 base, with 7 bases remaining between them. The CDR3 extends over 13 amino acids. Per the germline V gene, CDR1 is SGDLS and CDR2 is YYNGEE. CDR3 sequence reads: CASSGGWNTEAFF. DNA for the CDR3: TGTGCCAGCAGCGGTGGATGGAACACTGAAGCTTTCTTT.

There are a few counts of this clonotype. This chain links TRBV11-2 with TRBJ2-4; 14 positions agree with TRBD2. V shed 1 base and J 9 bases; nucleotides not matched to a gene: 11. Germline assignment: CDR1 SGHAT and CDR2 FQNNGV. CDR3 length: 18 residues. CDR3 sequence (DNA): TGTGCCAGCAGCTTAGGGGGGACTAGCGGGAGAGTCCTGTCCATTCAGTACTTC. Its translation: CASSLGGTSGRVLSIQYF. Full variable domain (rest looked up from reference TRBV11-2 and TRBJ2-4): EAGVAQSPRYKIIEKRQSVAFWCNPISGHATLYWYQQILGQGPKLLIQFQNNGVVDDSQLPKDRFSAERLKGVDSTLKIQPAKLEDSAVYLCASSLGGTSGRVLSIQYFGAGTRLSVL.

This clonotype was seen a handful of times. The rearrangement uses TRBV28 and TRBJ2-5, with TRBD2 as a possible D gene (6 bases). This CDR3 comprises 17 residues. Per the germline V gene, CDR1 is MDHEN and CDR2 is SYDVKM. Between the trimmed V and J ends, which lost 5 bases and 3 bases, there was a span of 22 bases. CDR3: CASSPLPPTSSEETQYF. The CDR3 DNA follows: TGTGCCAGCAGTCCGCTCCCCCCGACTAGTTCGGAAGAGACCCAGTACTTC.

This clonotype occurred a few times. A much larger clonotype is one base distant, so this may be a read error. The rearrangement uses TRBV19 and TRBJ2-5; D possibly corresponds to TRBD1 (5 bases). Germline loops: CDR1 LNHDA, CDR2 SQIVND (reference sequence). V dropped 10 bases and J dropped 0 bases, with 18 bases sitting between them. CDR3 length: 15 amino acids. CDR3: CATRAPDRNQETQYF. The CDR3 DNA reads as TGTGCCACCCGAGCCCCCGACAGAAACCAAGAGACCCAGTACTTC.

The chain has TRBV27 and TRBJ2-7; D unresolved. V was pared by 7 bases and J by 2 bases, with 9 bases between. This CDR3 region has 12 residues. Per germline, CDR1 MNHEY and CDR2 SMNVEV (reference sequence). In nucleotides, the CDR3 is TGTGCCAGCACCAGCTCGGCCTACGAGCAGTACTTC. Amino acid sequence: CASTSSAYEQYF.

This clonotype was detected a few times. The CDR3 reads CASSLDSATSYEQYF. The CDR3 region has the DNA TGTGCCAGCAGCTTAGATTCGGCCACCTCCTACGAGCAGTACTTC. The rearrangement links TRBV7-8 to TRBJ2-7; D remains ambiguous. The CDR3 runs 15 residues. Trimming left V 1 base short and J 0 bases short, with 10 bases between. Germline assignment: CDR1 SGHVS and CDR2 FQNEAQ. The variable domain in full, completed from reference TRBV7-8 and TRBJ2-7, reads GAGVSQSPRYKVAKRGQDVALRCDPISGHVSLFWYQQALGQGPEFLTYFQNEAQLDKSGLPSDRFFAERPEGSVSTLKIQRTQQEDSAVYLCASSLDSATSYEQYFGPGTRLTVT.

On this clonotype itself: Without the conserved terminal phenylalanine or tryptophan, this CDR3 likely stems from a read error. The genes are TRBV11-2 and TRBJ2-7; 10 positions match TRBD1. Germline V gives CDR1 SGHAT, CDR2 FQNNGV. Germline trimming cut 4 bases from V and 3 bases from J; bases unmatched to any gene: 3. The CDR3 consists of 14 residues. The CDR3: CASSYGQGDYEQYC. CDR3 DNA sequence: TGTGCCAGCAGCTACGGACAGGGGGACTACGAGCAGTACTGC.

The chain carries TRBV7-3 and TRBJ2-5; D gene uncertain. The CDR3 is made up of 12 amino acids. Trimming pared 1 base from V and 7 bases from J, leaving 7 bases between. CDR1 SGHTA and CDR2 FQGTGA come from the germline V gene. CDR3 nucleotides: TGTGCCAGCAGCTTAAACGGTCGGACCCAGTACTTC. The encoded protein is CASSLNGRTQYF. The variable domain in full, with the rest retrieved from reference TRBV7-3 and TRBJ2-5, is GAGVSQTPSNKVTEKGKYVELRCDPISGHTALYWYRQSLGQGPEFLIYFQGTGAADDSGLPNDRFFAVRPEGSVSTLKIQRTERGDSAVYLCASSLNGRTQYFGPGTRLLVL.

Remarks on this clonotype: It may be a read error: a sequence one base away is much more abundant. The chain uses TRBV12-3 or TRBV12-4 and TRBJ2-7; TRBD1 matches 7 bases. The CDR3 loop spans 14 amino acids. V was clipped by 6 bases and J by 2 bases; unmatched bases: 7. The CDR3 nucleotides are TGTGCCAGCAGAACCGGGACAGACCCCTACGAGCAGTACTTC. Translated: CASRTGTDPYEQYF.

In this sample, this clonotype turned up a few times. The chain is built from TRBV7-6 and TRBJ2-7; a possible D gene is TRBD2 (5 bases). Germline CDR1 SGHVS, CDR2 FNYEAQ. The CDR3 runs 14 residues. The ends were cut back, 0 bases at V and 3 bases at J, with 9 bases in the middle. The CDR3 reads CASSLAGANYEQYF. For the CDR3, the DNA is TGTGCCAGCAGCTTAGCGGGAGCGAACTACGAGCAGTACTTC.

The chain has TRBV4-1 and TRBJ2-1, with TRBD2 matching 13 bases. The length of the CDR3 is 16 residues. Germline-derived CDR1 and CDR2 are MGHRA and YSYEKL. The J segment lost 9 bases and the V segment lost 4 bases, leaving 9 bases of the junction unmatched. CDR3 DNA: TGCGCCAGCAGCCCCTGGACTAGCGGGAGAACGCGTGAGCAGTTCTTC. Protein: CASSPWTSGRTREQFF.

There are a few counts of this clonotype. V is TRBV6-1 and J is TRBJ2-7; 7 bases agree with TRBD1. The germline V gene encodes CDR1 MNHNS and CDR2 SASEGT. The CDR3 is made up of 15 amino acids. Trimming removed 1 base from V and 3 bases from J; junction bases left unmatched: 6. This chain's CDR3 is CASSEGTGASYEQYF. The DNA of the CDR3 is TGTGCCAGCAGTGAAGGAACAGGGGCGAGCTACGAGCAGTACTTC.

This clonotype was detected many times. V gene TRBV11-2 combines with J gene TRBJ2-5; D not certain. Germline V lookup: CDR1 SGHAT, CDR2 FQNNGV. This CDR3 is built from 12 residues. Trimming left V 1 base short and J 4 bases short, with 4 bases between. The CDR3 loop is CASSLGAETQYF. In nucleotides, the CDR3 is TGTGCCAGCAGCTTAGGGGCAGAGACCCAGTACTTC.

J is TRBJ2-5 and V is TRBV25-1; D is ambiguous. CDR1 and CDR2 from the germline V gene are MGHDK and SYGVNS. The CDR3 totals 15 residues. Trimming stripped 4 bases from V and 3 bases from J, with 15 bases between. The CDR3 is CASSAMTGRKETQYF. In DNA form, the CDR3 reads TGTGCCAGCAGTGCTATGACCGGGCGAAAAGAGACCCAGTACTTC.